One sample yielded the 13 T cell receptor beta chains listed below, sequenced in a study of tumor-infiltrating lymphocytes in oesophageal squamous cell carcinoma (dated by TCRdb to 2015 to 2016). Libraries were made using PCR. Sequenced using an Illumina HiSeq 2000. TCRdb took the public reads, trimmed them with fastp at Q25, ran MiXCR for clone calling and kept in-frame beta chains. Entries that share a CDR3 protein sequence are merged under the most common genes and DNA. The sample includes tens of thousands of distinct CDR3 sequences, with under 35% observed a single time. Of the sample, about 19% is held by the ten largest clones. Sequencing used esophageal tumor tissue. These receptors were collected from a female donor with esophageal squamous cell carcinoma.

By sample share, this clonotype is medium-sized. This sequence joins TRBV5-1 and TRBJ2-1; no clear D. The ends were cut back, 4 bases at V and 7 bases at J, with 15 bases in the middle. From germline, CDR1 is SGHRS and CDR2 YFSETQ. The CDR3 runs to 14 residues. The CDR3 spells CASSIGIGWNEQFF. CDR3 nucleotide sequence: TGCGCCAGCAGCATCGGTATAGGTTGGAATGAGCAGTTCTTC. The variable domain in full, completed from reference TRBV5-1 and TRBJ2-1, reads KAGVTQTPRYLIKTRGQQVTLSCSPISGHRSVSWYQQTPGQGLQFLFEYFSETQRNKGNFPGRFSGRQFSNSRSEMNVSTLELGDSALYLCASSIGIGWNEQFFGPGTRLTVL.

This clonotype was observed a handful of times. The chain carries TRBV19 and TRBJ2-3, with 9 bases aligning to TRBD2. V dropped 5 bases and J dropped 1; count of bases not matched to a gene: 7. The CDR3 consists of 16 residues. Germline CDR1 LNHDA, CDR2 SQIVND (reference sequence). This chain's CDR3 is CASSPLAGKGTDTQYF. The CDR3 DNA reads TGTGCCAGTAGTCCCCTAGCGGGAAAGGGCACAGATACGCAGTATTTT.

The chain carries TRBV7-2 and TRBJ2-7; 11 nucleotides line up with TRBD2. V shed 5 bases, J shed 7 bases, and the junction held 10 bases outside the gene matches. In germline, CDR1 is SGHTA, CDR2 FQGNSA. The CDR3 has 15 amino acids. DNA of the CDR3: TGTGCCAGCAGCCCAACTAGCGGGGGATACAATGAGCAGTACTTC. Its protein product is CASSPTSGGYNEQYF.

Points on this clonotype: Just one base apart from a much larger clone, this may be a read error. The rearrangement uses TRBV19 and TRBJ2-1, with TRBD2 matching over 8 bases. The last part of the DNA fits TRBJ2-7 better; the J call may be wrong. Germline lookup yields CDR1 LNHDA and CDR2 SQIVND (reference sequence). The CDR3 has 16 amino acids. The CDR3 spells CASSIRTSLTYNEQYF. The CDR3 bases are TGTGCCAGTAGTATCCGGACTAGCCTTACCTACAATGAGCAGTACTTC.

This clonotype was counted between two and nine times. The CDR3 DNA reads TGTGCCAGCAGCCATGGGACTTCTACCTACTACGAGCAGTACTTC. It encodes CASSHGTSTYYEQYF. The rearrangement joins TRBV14 to TRBJ2-7, with a possible D match to TRBD2 (6 bases). Deletions cut 3 bases from V and 3 bases from J, with 15 bases between. Germline V CDR1 and CDR2: SGHDN, FVKESK. The CDR3 sequence is 15 residues long.

Concerning this clonotype: A much larger clonotype is one base distant, so this may be a read error. This chain uses TRBV6-6 with TRBJ2-5; 9 positions match TRBD1. The CDR3 consists of 18 residues. V lost 2 bases and J lost 11; bases outside the gene matches: 21. Germline V gene lookup returns CDR1 MNHNY and CDR2 SVGAGI (reference sequence). In DNA form, the CDR3 reads TGTGCCAGCAGTTACGGGACAGGGAGGGTGGTGGGTGGCAATGAGCAGTACTTC. Its protein product is CASSYGTGRVVGGNEQYF.

This clonotype was observed many times. The chain recombines TRBV12-3 or TRBV12-4 with TRBJ2-1; 7 bases are a match to TRBD2. The CDR3 extends over 14 amino acids. Trimming cost V 6 bases and J 7 bases; bases outside gene matches: 9. In DNA, the CDR3 is TGTGCCAGCAGCGTGGGAGGGCCCTCGAATGAGCAGTTCTTC. Translating gives CASSVGGPSNEQFF.

This clonotype was detected ten times or more. The chain carries TRBV25-1 and TRBJ2-7; D tentatively reads TRBD1 or TRBD2 (5 bases each). This CDR3 spans 16 amino acids. Between the trimmed V and J ends, which lost 4 bases and 1 base, there was a span of 17 bases. Germline CDR1 is MGHDK and CDR2 is SYGVNS. This CDR3 reads CASSASRDPASYEQYF. CDR3 DNA: TGTGCCAGCAGTGCCAGCAGGGACCCAGCTTCCTACGAGCAGTACTTC.

CDR3 region: CASSPRRIRSDEQYF. In DNA, the CDR3 is TGTGCCAGCAGCCCCCGTCGGATCAGATCGGACGAGCAGTACTTC. The V gene is TRBV3-1, the J gene TRBJ2-7; D not certain. CDR1 is LGHDT, CDR2 YNNKEL, per germline (reference sequence). V dropped 4 bases and J dropped 5 bases, with 18 bases sitting between them. The CDR3 has 15 amino acids.

This clonotype occurred many times. V gene TRBV10-3 combines with J gene TRBJ2-7; 7 bases match TRBD1. This CDR3 region has 15 residues. Germline CDR1 and CDR2: ENHRY and SYGVKD. J gave up 2 bases and V 6 bases, and 10 bases lay outside the gene matches. In DNA form, the CDR3 reads TGTGCCATCAGCCCGGGACAGCAACGTGCCTACGAGCAGTACTTC. Translation gives CAISPGQQRAYEQYF.

This clonotype has more than one count but fewer than ten. A read error may produce the germline difference seen at one junction end. The gene calls are TRBV7-2 and TRBJ2-7; TRBD2 aligns across 7 bases. Germline V gene data show CDR1 as SGHTA and CDR2 as FQGNSA. The CDR3 has 17 residues. The CDR3 DNA follows: TGTGCCAGCAGGCCAAATCTAGCGGAGCATGGCACCGGGGAGCTGTACTTC. The encoded protein is CASRPNLAEHGTGELYF.

Note on this clonotype: An end of the junction differs from the germline gene, which may be a read error. The J gene is TRBJ2-3, the V gene TRBV7-9, with D perhaps matching TRBD1 or TRBD2 (5 bases each). The CDR3 runs 17 residues. Germline-derived CDR1 and CDR2 are SEHNR and FQNEAQ (reference sequence). CDR3 protein: CASSPTRGAVGDSPLHF. The CDR3, as DNA: TGTGCCAGCAGCCCAACCCGAGGAGCTGTGGGGGATTCACCCCTCCACTTC.

A remark on this clonotype: The junction does not match germline at one end; this may be a read error. The chain employs TRBV7-6 and TRBJ2-1, with a weak D call TRBD2 (6 bases). Per germline, CDR1 SGHVS and CDR2 FNYEAQ. The CDR3 runs 19 residues. The CDR3 sequence: CASSLALGGLGLSYNEQFF. The CDR3 DNA is TGTGCTAGCAGCTTAGCGCTCGGGGGTTTGGGCCTCTCCTACAATGAGCAGTTCTTC. The complete variable domain, with remaining parts taken from reference TRBV7-6 and TRBJ2-1, reads GAGVSQSPRYKVTKRGQDVALRCDPISGHVSLYWYRQALGQGPEFLTYFNYEAQQDKSGLPNDRFSAERPEGSISTLTIQRTEQRDSAMYRCASSLALGGLGLSYNEQFFGPGTRLTVL.